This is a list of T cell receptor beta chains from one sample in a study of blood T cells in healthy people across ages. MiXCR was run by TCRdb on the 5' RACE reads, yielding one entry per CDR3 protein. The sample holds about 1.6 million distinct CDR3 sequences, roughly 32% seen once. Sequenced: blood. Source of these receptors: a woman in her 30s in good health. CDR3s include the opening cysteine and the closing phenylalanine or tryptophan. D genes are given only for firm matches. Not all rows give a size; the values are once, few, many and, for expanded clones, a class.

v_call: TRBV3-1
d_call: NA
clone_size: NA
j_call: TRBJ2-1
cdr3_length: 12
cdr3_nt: TGTGCCAGCAGCCAGTTTGGGGATGAGCAGTTCTTC
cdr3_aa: CASSQFGDEQFF

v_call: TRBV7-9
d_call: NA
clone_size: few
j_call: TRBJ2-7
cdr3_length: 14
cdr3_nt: TGTGCCAGCAGCTCCCTTGGACAGAAGTACGAGCAGTACTTC
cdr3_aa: CASSSLGQKYEQYF

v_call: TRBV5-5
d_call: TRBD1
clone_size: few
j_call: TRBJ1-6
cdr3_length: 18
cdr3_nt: TGTGCCAGCAGCTTGGGGACGGGACAGGGATGGTTAAATTCACCCCTCCACTTT
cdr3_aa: CASSLGTGQGWLNSPLHF

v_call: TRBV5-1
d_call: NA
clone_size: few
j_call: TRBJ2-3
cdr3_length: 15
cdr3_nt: TGCGCCAGCAGCTCAAACCTCAAGCGGACAGATACGCAGTATTTT
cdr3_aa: CASSSNLKRTDTQYF

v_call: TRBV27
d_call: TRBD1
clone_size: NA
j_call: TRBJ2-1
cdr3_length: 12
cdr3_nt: TGTGCCAGCAACAGGGGGCGTGATGAGCAGTTCTTC
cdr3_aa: CASNRGRDEQFF

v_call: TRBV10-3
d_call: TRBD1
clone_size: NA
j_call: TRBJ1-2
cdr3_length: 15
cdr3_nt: TGTGCCATCAGTGAGGACAGGGGGCAGGTCGGAGGCTACACCTTC
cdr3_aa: CAISEDRGQVGGYTF

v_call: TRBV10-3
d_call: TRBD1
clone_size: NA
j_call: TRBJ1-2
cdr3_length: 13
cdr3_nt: TGTGCCATCAGGGCAGGGGGAGACTATGGCTACACCTTC
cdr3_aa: CAIRAGGDYGYTF

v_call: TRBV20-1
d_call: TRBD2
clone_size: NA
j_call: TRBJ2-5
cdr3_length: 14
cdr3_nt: TGCAGTGCTAGTGATGGCCGGGGGGGAGAGACCCAGTACTTC
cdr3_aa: CSASDGRGGETQYF

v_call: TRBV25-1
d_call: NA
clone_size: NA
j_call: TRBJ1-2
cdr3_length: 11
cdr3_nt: TGTGCCAGCAGTGAAAGAAGAGGCTACACCTTC
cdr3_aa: CASSERRGYTF

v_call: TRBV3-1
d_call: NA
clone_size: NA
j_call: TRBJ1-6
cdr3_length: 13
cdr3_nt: TGTGCCAGCAGCCCCTGGACGGATTCACCCCTCCACTTT
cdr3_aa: CASSPWTDSPLHF